This paragraph covers one T cell receptor beta chain sequence. The ends were cut back, 5 bases at V and 1 base at J, with 16 bases in the middle. This CDR3 spans 15 amino acids. Germline loops: CDR1 SGHRS, CDR2 YFSETQ. Authors' analysis steps: Reference gene primer amplification yielded estimated nucleated cell counts. The assay was immunoSEQ multiplex PCR, and TCRdb's table has in-frame clones only and misses some. From that table come the V and J calls and clone size; the DNA was used to work out D and trimming. The sample includes under 60,000 clones, about nine tenths seen only once; the top ten take 9.5% to 13%. The source of the sample is a study of blood T cell repertoires in COVID-19. Study context: Italy, Spain and the United States were the sources of the convalescent and acute COVID-19 samples. Sources were T cells, B-cell-depleted T cells, or PBMCs; the material itself was cDNA or gDNA.

The sequence came from a human donor with acute or convalescent COVID-19. The donor label of this sample is uncertain. Material for sequencing was peripheral blood. The gene calls are TRBV5-1 and TRBJ2-7, with D tentatively TRBD1 (5 bases). The CDR3 here is CASRQTPTDSYEQYF. The CDR3 nucleotides are TGCGCCAGCAGACAAACCCCGACAGATTCCTACGAGCAGTACTTC.